This T cell receptor (beta chain) was retrieved from a study of T cells in Graves' hyperthyroidism and ophthalmopathy. RNA transcripts served as the template for amplifying TCR beta CDR3 regions. The HTBI primer set served for first-round RT-PCR of the TCR CDR3. Each CDR3 protein is one row after TCRdb ran MiXCR on the multiplex PCR reads. The data show 400,000 to 450,000 distinct CDR3 sequences, 14% to 15% seen once. This clonotype was observed a few times. V gave up 0 bases and J gave up 4 bases; unmatched junction bases: 6. Germline V gene lookup returns CDR1 MNHEY and CDR2 SVGAGI. This CDR3 comprises 16 residues.

The chain uses TRBV6-5 and TRBJ2-3, with 8 nucleotides matching TRBD2. The sample was blood. This TCR was recovered from a man aged 18 to 29 with Graves' ophthalmopathy. The CDR3 region is CASSYSGGGWADTQYF. The DNA of the CDR3 is TGTGCCAGCAGTTACTCTGGCGGGGGGTGGGCAGATACGCAGTATTTT.